This entry lists 15 T cell receptor beta chains sequenced from one sample in a study of response to subunit inactivated influenza vaccine. TCRdb passed the RT-PCR reads through MiXCR, listing each CDR3 protein once. Found here are hundreds of thousands of distinct CDR3 sequences, around 18% of them singletons; the top ten hold roughly a tenth. The material sequenced was PBMCs from blood, taken around 5 days after vaccination. The source is a man aged 45 to 65 who received an inactivated influenza vaccine.

The rearrangement uses TRBV10-2 and TRBJ2-3, with 8 bases that match TRBD2. Trimming at V came to 4 bases and at J to 8 bases, leaving 11 bases not matched to a gene. The germline CDR1 and CDR2 sequences are WSHSY and SAAADI. This CDR3 comprises 15 residues. The CDR3 nucleotides are TGCGCCAGCAGTGCGGGGGGGGCAATTCCGGGTACGCAGTATTTT. It specifies CASSAGGAIPGTQYF.

This clonotype was seen a handful of times. The rearrangement uses TRBV7-3 and TRBJ2-6, with D perhaps matching TRBD2 (6 bases). The V gene's germline CDR1 is SGHTA and CDR2 FQGTGA. The CDR3 spans 18 residues. Trimming removed 0 bases from V and 0 bases from J, with 12 bases in between. CDR3 DNA: TGTGCCAGCAGCTTAACGGGCGGGATACCCTCTGGGGCCAACGTCCTGACTTTC. Amino acids: CASSLTGGIPSGANVLTF. Looking up the rest from reference TRBV7-3 and TRBJ2-6 gives the full variable domain: GAGVSQTPSNKVTEKGKYVELRCDPISGHTALYWYRQSLGQGPEFLIYFQGTGAADDSGLPNDRFFAVRPEGSVSTLKIQRTERGDSAVYLCASSLTGGIPSGANVLTFGAGSRLTVL.

V and J are TRBV9 and TRBJ2-1; TRBD2 matches 7 bases. CDR3 length equals 16 residues. The ends lost 0 bases at V and 4 bases at J; junction bases unmatched: 7. The germline gives CDR1 SGDLS, CDR2 YYNGEE. DNA of the CDR3: TGTGCCAGCAGCGTAGTATCTAGCGGAGCTTACAATGAGCAGTTCTTC. Residues: CASSVVSSGAYNEQFF.

This clonotype was observed a few times. V gene TRBV12-3 or TRBV12-4 combines with J gene TRBJ2-7, with 8 bases matching TRBD1. The CDR3 runs to 15 residues. After removal of 3 bases from V and 4 bases from J, the junction contained 8 bases not matched to a gene. The CDR3 nucleotides are TGTGCCAGCAGTTTTCCCGGGACAGGAATTTACGAGCAGTACTTC. Amino acids: CASSFPGTGIYEQYF.

The rearrangement uses TRBV10-2 and TRBJ2-5; possible D gene TRBD1, 6 bases. This CDR3 spans 13 amino acids. V was shortened by 7 bases and J by 2 bases, with 11 bases between the two germline ends. Germline V CDR1 and CDR2: WSHSY, SAAADI. CDR3: CASNLGGQETQYF. CDR3 sequence (DNA): TGCGCCAGCAATTTAGGGGGACAAGAGACCCAGTACTTC.

V and J are TRBV9 and TRBJ2-1, with 10 bases identical to TRBD2. Trimming cost V 4 bases and J 1 base; bases outside gene matches: 2. CDR1 is SGDLS, CDR2 YYNGEE, per germline. CDR3 length equals 15 residues. CDR3 sequence reads: CASSTAGGSYNEQFF. CDR3 nucleotide sequence: TGTGCCAGCAGCACAGCGGGAGGGTCCTACAATGAGCAGTTCTTC.

This chain joins TRBV20-1 and TRBJ2-1; weak D call: TRBD1 (6 bases). The ends were cut back, 0 bases at V and 4 bases at J, with 19 bases in the middle. The CDR3 covers 17 residues. From germline, CDR1 is DFQATT and CDR2 SNEGSKA (reference sequence). The CDR3: CSARDTGSGRAYNEQFF. The CDR3 nucleotides read TGCAGTGCTAGAGACACAGGGTCGGGTCGGGCATACAATGAGCAGTTCTTC.

This clonotype was seen a few times. The chain uses TRBV29-1 and TRBJ1-1; D might be TRBD1 (5 bases). The CDR3 length is 14 residues. CDR1 and CDR2 (germline): SQVTM, ANQGSEA. The V gene lost 6 bases and the J gene lost 5 bases, with 19 bases spanning the gap. In nucleotides, the CDR3 is TGCAGCGTGGAATCAGGGAGTACTAGGACTGAAGCTTTCTTT. As protein: CSVESGSTRTEAFF.

This clonotype has a handful of counts. The J gene is TRBJ2-3, the V gene TRBV20-1; D not certain. Trimming stripped 3 bases from V and 1 base from J, with 17 bases between. The V gene's germline CDR1 is DFQATT and CDR2 SNEGSKA (reference sequence). This CDR3 contains 16 residues. The CDR3 DNA reads TGCAGTGCTAGTTCCGCCGGACCGGGCCGCACAGATACGCAGTATTTT. As protein: CSASSAGPGRTDTQYF.

The table lists this clonotype with a few counts. The genes are TRBV10-3 and TRBJ2-7; a possible D gene is TRBD2 (7 bases). In germline, CDR1 is ENHRY, CDR2 SYGVKD. Trimming took 0 bases from V and 13 from J, leaving 22 bases between them. The CDR3 extends over 15 amino acids. The DNA for the CDR3 is TGTGCCATCAGTGAGTCAGCAGGGGATGTCGGGACTATCTACTTC. Translation gives CAISESAGDVGTIYF.

This clonotype turned up a few times. The genes are TRBV6-1 and TRBJ2-4, with no clear D. Deletions cut 4 bases from V and 0 bases from J, with 10 bases between. The CDR3 loop spans 15 amino acids. The germline V gene has CDR1 MNHNS and CDR2 SASEGT. CDR3 coding DNA: TGTGCCAGCAGTGCCCCCGGTCTAGCCAAAAACATTCAGTACTTC. It encodes CASSAPGLAKNIQYF.

CDR3 in DNA: TGTGCCAGCAGTTATTTTGGGGGCGCAGGAGACGGCTACACCTTC. Translating gives CASSYFGGAGDGYTF. V gene TRBV6-2 or TRBV6-3 combines with J gene TRBJ1-2, with D perhaps matching TRBD1 (6 bases). Trimming stripped 3 bases from V and 8 bases from J, with 19 bases between. The CDR3 runs to 15 residues. CDR1 MNHEY and CDR2 SVGEGT come from the germline V gene.

This chain links TRBV5-5 with TRBJ2-5; 7 nucleotides line up with TRBD1. CDR1 and CDR2 from the germline V gene are SGHKS and YYEKEE (reference sequence). CDR3 length: 16 residues. Trimming at V came to 0 bases and at J to 0 bases, leaving 5 bases not matched to a gene. Here the CDR3 reads CASSLGQGKYQETQYF. In nucleotides, the CDR3 is TGTGCCAGCAGCTTGGGACAGGGAAAGTACCAAGAGACCCAGTACTTC.

This clonotype was observed a handful of times. This chain uses TRBV12-3 or TRBV12-4 with TRBJ1-4, with 7 bases matching TRBD1. J was trimmed by 5 bases and V by 6 bases; bases with no gene match: 6. The CDR3 totals 14 residues. CDR3 bases: TGTGCCAGCAGCCGTACAGGGGAGAATGAAAAACTGTTTTTT. Its translation is CASSRTGENEKLFF.

There are many counts of this clonotype. The rearrangement links TRBV29-1 to TRBJ2-5, with D unclear. CDR3 length: 13 residues. CDR1 SQVTM and CDR2 ANQGSEA come from the germline V gene. Trimming cost V 4 bases and J 0 bases, with 9 bases left between them. DNA for the CDR3: TGCAGCGTTGCCCCCAGGTACCAAGAGACCCAGTACTTC. Its translation: CSVAPRYQETQYF. The whole variable domain, remainder taken from reference TRBV29-1 and TRBJ2-5, is SAVISQKPSRDICQRGTSLTIQCQVDSQVTMMFWYRQQPGQSLTLIATANQGSEATYESGFVIDKFPISRPNLTFSTLTVSNMSPEDSSIYLCSVAPRYQETQYFGPGTRLLVL.